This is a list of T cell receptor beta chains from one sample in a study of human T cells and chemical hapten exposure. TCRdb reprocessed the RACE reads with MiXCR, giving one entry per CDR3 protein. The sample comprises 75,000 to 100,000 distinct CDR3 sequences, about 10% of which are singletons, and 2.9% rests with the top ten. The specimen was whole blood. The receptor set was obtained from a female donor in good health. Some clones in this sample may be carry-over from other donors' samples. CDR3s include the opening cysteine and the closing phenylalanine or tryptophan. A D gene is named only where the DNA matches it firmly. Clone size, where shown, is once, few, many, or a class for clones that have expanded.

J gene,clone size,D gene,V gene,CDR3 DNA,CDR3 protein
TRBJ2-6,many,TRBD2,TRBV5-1,TGCGCCAGCACTAGCGGGACCTCTGGGGCCAACGTCCTGACTTTC,CASTSGTSGANVLTF
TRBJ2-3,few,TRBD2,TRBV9,TGTGCCAGCAGCGGCGGGACTAGCGGCACAGATACGCAGTATTTT,CASSGGTSGTDTQYF
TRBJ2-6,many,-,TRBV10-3,TGTGCCATCAGTGATATATTGACTGGGGATGCTGGGGCCAACGTCCTGACTTTC,CAISDILTGDAGANVLTF
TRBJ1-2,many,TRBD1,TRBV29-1,TGCAGCGTTGAAGCGGACAGGGGTATGAATGGCTACACCTTC,CSVEADRGMNGYTF
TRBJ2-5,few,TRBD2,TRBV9,TGTGCCAGCAGCGCGACACTAGCGGGAGTGGAGACCCAGTACTTC,CASSATLAGVETQYF
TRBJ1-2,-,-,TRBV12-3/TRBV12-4,TGTGCCAGCAGTTCTGGCACCCGCTCCTCCTCCTATGGCTACACCTTC,CASSSGTRSSSYGYTF
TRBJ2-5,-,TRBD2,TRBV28,TGTGCCAGCAGTTTTCGACTAGCGGGAGGGAGGGCCCAGTACTTC,CASSFRLAGGRAQYF
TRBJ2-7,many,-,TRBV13,TGTGCCAGCAGCTTCAGGCCCTACGAGCAGTACTTC,CASSFRPYEQYF
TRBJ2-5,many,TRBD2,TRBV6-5,TGTGCCAGCAGCAAAGCGGGAGGGACGGGGACCCAGTACTTC,CASSKAGGTGTQYF
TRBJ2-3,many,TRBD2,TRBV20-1,TGCAGTGCTAGATACGGGGGGGGGGCAGATACGCAGTATTTT,CSARYGGGADTQYF
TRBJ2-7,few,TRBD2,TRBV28,TGTGCCAGCCTGGGACTAGCGGTTACCGAGCAGTACTTC,CASLGLAVTEQYF
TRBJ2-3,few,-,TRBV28,TGTGCCAGCACGACTGACGAGGATACGCAGTATTTT,CASTTDEDTQYF
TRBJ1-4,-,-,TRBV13,TGTGCCAGCAGCTTAGGCCGGTCAGGACAGAATAATGAAAAACTGTTTTTT,CASSLGRSGQNNEKLFF
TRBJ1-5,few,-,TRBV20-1,TGCAGTGCACCAAGAGGGGGGGTCGGCAATCAGCCCCAGCATTTT,CSAPRGGVGNQPQHF
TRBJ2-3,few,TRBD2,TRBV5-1,TGCGCCAGCAGGCATGCTAGCGGATTTACAGATACGCAGTATTTT,CASRHASGFTDTQYF
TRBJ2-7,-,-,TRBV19,TGTGCCAGTAGTCTTCATCGGGGCGGACCCTACGAGCAGTACTTC,CASSLHRGGPYEQYF
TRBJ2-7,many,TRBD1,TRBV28,TGTGCCAGCAGCCTGGGACAGGGCATCTTC,CASSLGQGIF
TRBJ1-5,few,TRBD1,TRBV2,TGTGCCAGCAGTGTAGAAGGACAGGGGGCAATCAAGCCCCAGCATTTT,CASSVEGQGAIKPQHF
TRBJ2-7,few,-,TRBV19,TGTGCCAGTGGCCAGGGATCGGGATACGAGCAGTACTTC,CASGQGSGYEQYF
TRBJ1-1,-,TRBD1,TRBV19,TGTGCCAGTAGTATTCTAGCCGGACAGGGAAGTCGAACTGAAGCTTTCTTT,CASSILAGQGSRTEAFF
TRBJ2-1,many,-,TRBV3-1,TGTGCCAGCAGCCAAGACGCAGGGGACTACAATGAGCAGTTCTTC,CASSQDAGDYNEQFF
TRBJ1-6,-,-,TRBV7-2,TGTGCCAGCAGCCCCGGGAATTCACCCCTCCACTTT,CASSPGNSPLHF